These 32 T cell receptor beta chains share one sample of origin, sequenced in a study of regulatory T cells in long-lasting Graves disease (dated by TCRdb to about 2021). This specimen's time point label, per the study, means: newly diagnosed GD, antithyroid drugs for less than 3 months. For both TCR sequencing and RNA sequencing, RNA was extracted from PBMCs in TRIzol. The receptor library was made with multiplex PCR. Sequencing instrument: Illumina HiSeq 4000. iRepertoire HTBI primers and Arm-PCR amplification of CDR3 regions were used to construct TCR beta libraries. The public reads were quality trimmed at Q25 with fastp and then assembled into clones with MiXCR by TCRdb, keeping productive beta chains. Rows with a matching CDR3 protein are joined into one entry that keeps the most common DNA and genes. This sample gives roughly 500,000 distinct CDR3 sequences in total; roughly 13% of them show up just once. Roughly a tenth of the sample is in the top ten clones.

These data were also filed under a second study, of T cells in Graves' hyperthyroidism and ophthalmopathy.

Sequenced here: peripheral blood mononuclear cells (PBMCs), sampled at new diagnosis, from a patient treated with antithyroid drugs. The receptors shown here come from a man aged 30 to 39 with Graves disease. Donor details come from another sample of the same person, matched by shared clones.

With respect to this clonotype: A far larger clone is a single base away, which makes a read error likely. The chain recombines TRBV4-1 with TRBJ2-1; D not resolved. The CDR3 totals 13 residues. V was shortened by 3 bases and J by 10 bases, with 13 bases between the two germline ends. From germline, CDR1 is MGHRA and CDR2 YSYEKL. This CDR3 reads CASSQGRWYEQFF. In DNA form, the CDR3 reads TGCGCCAGCAGCCAGGGCAGGTGGTACGAGCAGTTCTTC.

This clonotype was seen a handful of times. This chain links TRBV7-9 with TRBJ2-7, with D unclear. The germline gives CDR1 SEHNR, CDR2 FQNEAQ (reference sequence). The V end lost 2 bases, the J end lost 3 bases, and 8 bases lay between the germline ends. The CDR3 is 13 residues long. The CDR3: CASSLTADYEQYF. The CDR3 nucleotides read TGTGCCAGCAGCTTAACGGCAGACTACGAGCAGTACTTC.

The sample holds many counts of this clonotype. The chain carries TRBV20-1 and TRBJ2-1, with unresolved D. With 3 bases removed from V and 6 bases from J, the gap between germline ends came to 12 bases. Germline-derived CDR1 and CDR2 are DFQATT and SNEGSKA (reference sequence). The CDR3 has 13 amino acids. CDR3 sequence reads: CSARQDWSNEQFF. For the CDR3, the DNA is TGCAGTGCTAGGCAAGACTGGAGCAATGAGCAGTTCTTC.

Comments on this clonotype: A much more abundant neighbour one base away suggests this may be a read error. The chain has TRBV30 and TRBJ2-1; perhaps TRBD1 as D (7 bases). Germline lookup yields CDR1 GTSNPN and CDR2 SVGIG (reference sequence). This CDR3 has 12 amino acids. The CDR3 here is CAWSVRGTEQSF. The CDR3 coding sequence is TGTGCCTGGAGTGTACGCGGGACAGAGCAGTCCTTC.

The CDR3: CASSPGDLNEKLFF. CDR3 DNA sequence: TGTGCCAGTAGTCCAGGGGACCTTAATGAAAAACTGTTTTTT. The chain uses TRBV19 and TRBJ1-4; D is perhaps TRBD1 (6 bases). There are 14 residues in the CDR3. CDR1 is LNHDA, CDR2 SQIVND, per germline (reference sequence). The V end lost 5 bases, the J end lost 4 bases, and 11 bases lay between the germline ends.

This clonotype was found many times. The CDR3 is CASSARFSTDTQYF. CDR3 coding DNA: TGTGCCAGCAGTGCGAGGTTTAGCACAGATACGCAGTATTTT. The J gene is TRBJ2-3, the V gene TRBV2; D not resolved. Germline V lookup: CDR1 SNHLY, CDR2 FYNNEI. Trimming cost V 4 bases and J 0 bases, with 8 bases left between them. The CDR3 has 14 amino acids.

This clonotype occurred a few times. The J gene is TRBJ1-1, the V gene TRBV27; 8 bases are a match to TRBD1. The CDR3 spans 16 residues. Germline CDR1 and CDR2: MNHEY and SMNVEV (reference sequence). J lost 0 bases, V lost 6 bases, and 9 bases had no gene match. CDR3 in amino acids: CASRASGTGMNTEAFF. The CDR3 nucleotides are TGTGCCAGCAGAGCTTCCGGGACAGGAATGAACACTGAAGCTTTCTTT.

V is TRBV3-1 and J is TRBJ1-6, with 7 positions matching TRBD1. The CDR3 runs to 15 residues. Per germline, CDR1 LGHDT and CDR2 YNNKEL (reference sequence). The J segment lost 14 bases and the V segment lost 1 base, leaving 11 bases of the junction unmatched. CDR3 in amino acids: CASSQVGTEGSTLHF. The CDR3 nucleotides are TGTGCCAGCAGCCAAGTGGGGACAGAAGGATCGACCCTCCACTTT.

Many counts were recorded for this clonotype. This chain connects TRBV29-1 to TRBJ2-7, with TRBD1 identical over 9 bases. The V segment lost 2 bases and the J segment 4 bases; nucleotides outside the gene matches: 6. The CDR3 contains 14 residues. In germline, CDR1 is SQVTM, CDR2 ANQGSEA. CDR3 nucleotide sequence: TGCAGCGTTGAAACAGGGGGCGCCGTATACGAGCAGTACTTC. Translating it yields CSVETGGAVYEQYF.

This clonotype has ten or more counts. The chain is built from TRBV12-3 or TRBV12-4 and TRBJ1-1; D gene unclear. V was shortened by 2 bases and J by 10 bases, with 14 bases between the two germline ends. This CDR3 has 13 amino acids. The CDR3 sequence: CASSLRQEIVAFF. In DNA, the CDR3 is TGTGCCAGCAGTTTAAGGCAGGAAATTGTAGCTTTCTTT.

The chain joins TRBV10-1 to TRBJ2-1; the match to TRBD2 covers 11 bases. The V gene end was trimmed by 4 bases and the J gene end by 8 bases; junction bases not matched to a gene: 4. This CDR3 region has 14 residues. Germline V CDR1 and CDR2: WNHNN, SYGVQD (reference sequence). CDR3: CASSGLAGSYEQFF. In nucleotides, the CDR3 is TGCGCCAGCAGTGGACTAGCGGGGTCCTATGAGCAGTTCTTC.

The CDR3 region is CASRREGAEAFF. Written as DNA, the CDR3 is TGTGCCAGCAGACGCGAGGGAGCTGAAGCTTTCTTT. The rearrangement uses TRBV19 and TRBJ1-1; no clear D. CDR1 LNHDA and CDR2 SQIVND come from the germline V gene (reference sequence). The length of the CDR3 is 12 residues. Deletions cut 9 bases from V and 6 bases from J, with 14 bases between. Based on the CDR3 plus reference TRBV19 and TRBJ1-1, the full variable domain is DGGITQSPKYLFRKEGQNVTLSCEQNLNHDAMYWYRQDPGQGLRLIYYSQIVNDFQKGDIAEGYSVSREKKESFPLTVTSAQKNPTAFYLCASRREGAEAFFGQGTRLTVV.

This clonotype was counted between two and nine times. This rearrangement joins TRBV5-1 to TRBJ1-3, with D hard to call. The germline V and J ends were trimmed by 0 bases and 0 bases, with 10 bases remaining between them. This CDR3 region has 16 residues. Per the germline V gene, CDR1 is SGHRS and CDR2 is YFSETQ. As DNA, the CDR3 is TGCGCCAGCAGCTTGGGACGGAGCGGCTCTGGAAACACCATATATTTT. It yields the protein CASSLGRSGSGNTIYF. Full variable domain (remainder filled in from reference TRBV5-1 and TRBJ1-3): KAGVTQTPRYLIKTRGQQVTLSCSPISGHRSVSWYQQTPGQGLQFLFEYFSETQRNKGNFPGRFSGRQFSNSRSEMNVSTLELGDSALYLCASSLGRSGSGNTIYFGEGSWLTVV.

The chain employs TRBV9 and TRBJ2-1; perhaps TRBD2 as D (5 bases). This CDR3 has 13 residues. In germline, CDR1 is SGDLS, CDR2 YYNGEE. V was trimmed by 4 bases and J by 10 bases, leaving 15 bases between them. CDR3 amino acids: CASSPAGDYEQFF. The DNA for the CDR3 is TGTGCCAGCAGCCCCGCGGGCGACTACGAGCAGTTCTTC.

This clonotype was found many times. The gene calls are TRBV28 and TRBJ1-2, with D possibly matching TRBD1 (5 bases). The CDR3 totals 17 residues. V lost 4 bases and J 1 base, leaving 19 bases between the germline ends. Germline V gene lookup returns CDR1 MDHEN and CDR2 SYDVKM. For the CDR3, the DNA is TGTGCCAGCAGTTCACCTGGTCGCCAGGGCTTTAACTATGGCTACACCTTC. Its translation: CASSSPGRQGFNYGYTF.

The chain uses TRBV15 and TRBJ2-1; 10 bases align to TRBD1. The CDR3 loop spans 14 amino acids. V shed 5 bases and J 3 bases; nucleotides not matched to a gene: 1. The germline gives CDR1 LNHNV, CDR2 YYDKDF (reference sequence). The CDR3 DNA is TGTGCCACCAGCGGACAGGGGGGCTACAATGAGCAGTTCTTC. Protein sequence: CATSGQGGYNEQFF.

The table lists this clonotype with many counts. This CDR3 is CASSRELSSGELFF. Here the CDR3 DNA reads TGTGCCAGCAGTCGGGAACTTAGTTCCGGGGAGCTGTTTTTT. The chain combines TRBV12-3 or TRBV12-4 with TRBJ2-2; D is perhaps TRBD2 (5 bases). This CDR3 is built from 14 residues. Trimming removed 5 bases at V and 6 bases at J, with 13 bases between.

This chain joins TRBV12-3 or TRBV12-4 and TRBJ2-7; 10 nucleotides align to TRBD2. There are 15 residues in the CDR3. After removal of 7 bases from V and 7 bases from J, the junction contained 13 bases not matched to a gene. CDR3 amino acids: CASTASDSGRKEQYF. CDR3 sequence (DNA): TGTGCCAGCACCGCCAGTGATAGCGGGAGGAAAGAGCAGTACTTC.

The chain links TRBV5-6 to TRBJ2-7, with 9 bases identical to TRBD1. V lost 2 bases to trimming and J lost 4 bases; unmatched junction nucleotides: 7. CDR3 length equals 15 residues. Germline V gene lookup returns CDR1 SGHDT and CDR2 YYEEEE. The chain's CDR3 is CASSFPTGGAYEQYF. CDR3 coding DNA: TGTGCCAGCAGCTTCCCCACAGGGGGCGCTTACGAGCAGTACTTC.

This clonotype was recorded many times. The chain has TRBV7-2 and TRBJ2-7; D is unresolved. The CDR3 contains 13 residues. Per the germline V gene, CDR1 is SGHTA and CDR2 is FQGNSA. Trimming removed 4 bases from V and 0 bases from J, with 7 bases in between. The DNA for the CDR3 is TGTGCCAGCAGCTCCCGTAGCTCCTACGAGCAGTACTTC. It specifies CASSSRSSYEQYF. Filled out from reference TRBV7-2 and TRBJ2-7, the complete variable domain reads GAGVSQSPSNKVTEKGKDVELRCDPISGHTALYWYRQSLGQGLEFLIYFQGNSAPDKSGLPSDRFSAERTGGSVSTLTIQRTQQEDSAVYLCASSSRSSYEQYFGPGTRLTVT.

At least ten counts were recorded for this clonotype. The chain carries TRBV11-3 and TRBJ2-5, with 9 bases matching TRBD2. This CDR3 has 15 amino acids. V lost 5 bases, J lost 5 bases, and 9 bases stayed unmatched. The V gene's germline CDR1 is SGHNT and CDR2 YENEEA. The CDR3 nucleotides read TGTGCCAGCAGCCGGGCGGGAGGGCCGACTGAGACCCAGTACTTC. Protein sequence: CASSRAGGPTETQYF.

This clonotype came up many times. The CDR3 nucleotides read TGTGCCAGCAGCTTAGCTAGCGTGGGCTGGGATGAGCAGTTCTTC. It encodes CASSLASVGWDEQFF. The chain joins TRBV11-1 to TRBJ2-1, with D possibly TRBD2 on 5 matching bases. Trimming pared 0 bases from V and 8 bases from J, leaving 14 bases between. The germline V gene has CDR1 SGHAT and CDR2 FQDESV (reference sequence). The CDR3 consists of 15 residues.

CDR3 protein: CAWSGALRDTQYF. For the CDR3, the DNA is TGTGCCTGGAGCGGGGCCCTTAGAGATACGCAGTATTTT. The chain employs TRBV30 and TRBJ2-3; D is possibly TRBD1 or TRBD2 (5 bases each). In germline, CDR1 is GTSNPN, CDR2 SVGIG (reference sequence). V was cut by 3 bases and J by 5 bases, with 12 bases left in between. This CDR3 has 13 amino acids.

As concerns this clonotype: This likely traces to a read error, being one base from a far larger clone. The gene calls are TRBV13 and TRBJ2-1; no reliable D call. V gave up 1 base and J gave up 10 bases, with 14 bases separating them. The germline gives CDR1 PRHDT, CDR2 FYEKMQ (reference sequence). The CDR3 is 14 residues long. The CDR3 spells CASSLDGASYEQFF. The CDR3 coding sequence is TGTGCCAGCAGCTTAGATGGCGCATCCTACGAGCAGTTCTTC.

This clonotype was observed at least ten times. This sequence joins TRBV6-2 or TRBV6-3 and TRBJ2-3, with a weak D call TRBD2 (5 bases). Deletions cut 2 bases from V and 2 bases from J, with 11 bases between. The CDR3 has 15 residues. Germline V gene data show CDR1 as MNHEY and CDR2 as SVGEGT. The CDR3 is CASSYSSDTTDTQYF. The CDR3 nucleotides are TGTGCCAGCAGTTACAGTAGCGATACCACAGATACGCAGTATTTT.

In this sample, this clonotype turned up many times. This chain links TRBV7-9 with TRBJ1-1; D is perhaps TRBD1 (6 bases). The CDR3 extends over 13 amino acids. Trimming cost V 6 bases and J 1 base, with 9 bases left between them. Germline CDR1 SEHNR, CDR2 FQNEAQ (reference sequence). CDR3: CASSSQGNTEAFF. The CDR3 DNA sequence: TGTGCCAGCAGTTCACAGGGGAACACTGAAGCTTTCTTT. Filled out from reference TRBV7-9 and TRBJ1-1, the complete variable domain reads DTGVSQNPRHKITKRGQNVTFRCDPISEHNRLYWYRQTLGQGPEFLTYFQNEAQLEKSRLLSDRFSAERPKGSFSTLEIQRTEQGDSAMYLCASSSQGNTEAFFGQGTRLTVV.

Ten or more counts support this clonotype. The CDR3, as DNA: TGTGCCAGCTCACAGATTTCGACAGGGATGAACACTGAAGCTTTCTTT. Its protein product is CASSQISTGMNTEAFF. The genes are TRBV18 and TRBJ1-1; 7 bases line up with TRBD1. This CDR3 is built from 16 residues. J was trimmed by 0 bases and V by 4 bases; bases with no gene match: 8. In germline, CDR1 is KGHSH, CDR2 LQKENI.

In its sample, this clonotype was seen many times. The gene calls are TRBV29-1 and TRBJ2-7; unclear D gene. The germline gives CDR1 SQVTM, CDR2 ANQGSEA. This CDR3 has 12 amino acids. The V and J ends lost 7 bases and 0 bases respectively, with 10 bases between them. The CDR3 loop is CSAVSISYEQYF. CDR3 coding DNA: TGCAGCGCTGTAAGCATCTCCTACGAGCAGTACTTC.

This clonotype was detected many times. The chain employs TRBV6-1 and TRBJ2-7, with 8 bases matching TRBD1. V was clipped by 9 bases and J by 7 bases; unmatched bases: 11. The CDR3 consists of 13 residues. Germline CDR1 MNHNS, CDR2 SASEGT. CDR3 amino acids: CASSGQVAIEQYF. As DNA, the CDR3 is TGTGCCAGTTCGGGACAGGTAGCTATTGAGCAGTACTTC.

This clonotype appeared a few times. The V call is TRBV5-1, the J call TRBJ2-1, with D tentatively TRBD2 (6 bases). This CDR3 has 14 amino acids. The germline V gene encodes CDR1 SGHRS and CDR2 YFSETQ. Deletions cut 2 bases from V and 5 bases from J, with 11 bases between. CDR3 sequence reads: CASSFRLGDNEQFF. The CDR3 DNA reads as TGCGCCAGCAGCTTCCGACTAGGTGACAATGAGCAGTTCTTC.

The V call is TRBV5-1, the J call TRBJ1-6; D gene ambiguous. This CDR3 comprises 15 residues. CDR1 and CDR2 (germline): SGHRS, YFSETQ. The V and J ends lost 0 bases and 7 bases respectively, with 11 bases between them. CDR3 DNA: TGCGCCAGCAGCTTGGAGGAGAGTGGAAATTCACCCCTCCACTTT. Translation gives CASSLEESGNSPLHF.

Many counts were recorded for this clonotype. The gene calls are TRBV12-3 or TRBV12-4 and TRBJ2-1, with 10 bases identical to TRBD2. The V and J ends lost 5 bases and 4 bases, in that order; junction bases with no gene match: 5. The CDR3 is made up of 15 amino acids. Written as DNA, the CDR3 is TGTGCCAGCAGTGCAACTAGCGGGATTTACAATGAGCAGTTCTTC. This translates into CASSATSGIYNEQFF.